These 13 T cell receptor beta chains came from one sample sequenced in a study of CD8+CD57+ T cells in acquired aplastic anemia. Flow cytometry had shown expanded CD8+CD57+ cells in the patients chosen for sequencing. Profiling of TCR beta VDJ combinations and CDR3 sequences used genomic DNA as template. TCRdb reanalysed the reads using MiXCR and keeps one entry per CDR3 protein. The profile shows about 160,000 distinct CDR3 sequences, 60% to 80% of them singletons. The sample comprised sorted CD4+, CD8+, or CD8+CD57+ T cells (not recorded which) from PBMCs. These receptors were obtained from a human donor with aplastic anemia.

The sample holds many counts of this clonotype. This chain uses TRBV6-4 with TRBJ2-3; TRBD2 aligns across 11 bases. Looked up from germline, CDR1 is MRHNA and CDR2 is SNTAGT. The CDR3 is 15 residues long. Unmatched junction bases numbered 3, after V lost 5 bases and J lost 2 bases. The CDR3 DNA is TGTGCCAGCAGTTCACTAGCGGGAGTCACAGATACGCAGTATTTT. Translating gives CASSSLAGVTDTQYF.

This chain links TRBV5-1 with TRBJ2-3, with 8 nucleotides matching TRBD2. This CDR3 region has 17 residues. Unmatched junction bases numbered 10, after V lost 4 bases and J lost 0 bases. The germline V gene has CDR1 SGHRS and CDR2 YFSETQ. The CDR3 DNA reads TGCGCCAGCAGCATCCCACTAGCGGAGACTAGCACAGATACGCAGTATTTT. It is translated as CASSIPLAETSTDTQYF.

The genes are TRBV7-9 and TRBJ2-1, with D possibly TRBD2 on 5 matching bases. This CDR3 comprises 14 residues. V was shortened by 5 bases and J by 3 bases, with 11 bases between the two germline ends. The germline V gene has CDR1 SEHNR and CDR2 FQNEAQ (reference sequence). This chain's CDR3 is CASSGLDYYNEQFF. The CDR3 nucleotides read TGTGCCAGCAGCGGACTGGATTACTACAATGAGCAGTTCTTC.

This clonotype occurred a few times. The J gene is TRBJ2-5, the V gene TRBV9; possible D gene TRBD2, 5 bases. Germline values: CDR1 SGDLS, CDR2 YYNGEE. V lost 4 bases and J lost 5, with 9 bases in between. The CDR3 extends over 12 amino acids. The CDR3 protein is CASSSPGETQYF. CDR3 nucleotide sequence: TGTGCCAGCAGCTCCCCGGGGGAGACCCAGTACTTC.

This clonotype was recorded at least ten times. The chain couples TRBV6-1 to TRBJ2-5; 10 nucleotides match TRBD1. The CDR3 consists of 14 residues. Germline CDR1 reads MNHNS; CDR2 reads SASEGT. J gave up 2 bases and V 8 bases, and 5 bases lay outside the gene matches. CDR3 in DNA: TGTGCCAGCTTTCCGGGACAGGGGCAAGAGACCCAGTACTTC. This gives the protein CASFPGQGQETQYF.

The genes are TRBV9 and TRBJ2-5, with D perhaps matching TRBD1 (6 bases). Germline lookup yields CDR1 SGDLS and CDR2 YYNGEE. Between the trimmed V and J ends, which lost 0 bases and 2 bases, there was a span of 8 bases. CDR3 length: 14 residues. In DNA, the CDR3 is TGTGCCAGCAGCGTAGGAAGGGGGCAAGAGACCCAGTACTTC. Protein product: CASSVGRGQETQYF.

V gene TRBV10-3 combines with J gene TRBJ2-7, with a tentative D call TRBD2 (6 bases). The V gene lost 11 bases and the J gene lost 3 bases, with 20 bases spanning the gap. The CDR3 consists of 14 residues. The germline gives CDR1 ENHRY, CDR2 SYGVKD. The CDR3 region has the DNA TGTGCCTCTGCTGGTAGCGGAAAAGACTACGAGCAGTACTTC. Protein product: CASAGSGKDYEQYF.

J is TRBJ2-3 and V is TRBV29-1; 9 bases fit TRBD2. The CDR3 extends over 14 amino acids. Germline lookup yields CDR1 SQVTM and CDR2 ANQGSEA. V trimming: 7 bases; J trimming: 3 bases; junction bases outside the gene matches: 8. DNA for the CDR3: TGCAGCGGGGAGGCTAGCGGGAATACAGATACGCAGTATTTT. Protein sequence: CSGEASGNTDTQYF.

CDR3 bases: TGTGCCACCAGTGATTTGCAAGGTTCTAGCGGGGGGAGGGATGAGCAGTTCTTC. It codes for CATSDLQGSSGGRDEQFF. The V call is TRBV24-1, the J call TRBJ2-1; 11 bases are a match to TRBD2. The trim removed 0 bases at V and 8 bases at J, leaving 11 bases unmatched. Germline V lookup: CDR1 KGHDR, CDR2 SFDVKD. The CDR3 has 18 amino acids.

This clonotype was observed once. V and J are TRBV7-2 and TRBJ2-7; TRBD2 is a possible D gene (6 bases). The CDR3 has 13 residues. Trimming left V 5 bases short and J 2 bases short, with 10 bases between. The germline gives CDR1 SGHTA, CDR2 FQGNSA. The CDR3 loop is CASSRDFAYEQYF. The CDR3, as DNA: TGTGCCAGCAGCCGGGACTTCGCCTACGAGCAGTACTTC. The full variable domain, rest sourced from reference TRBV7-2 and TRBJ2-7, is GAGVSQSPSNKVTEKGKDVELRCDPISGHTALYWYRQSLGQGLEFLIYFQGNSAPDKSGLPSDRFSAERTGGSVSTLTIQRTQQEDSAVYLCASSRDFAYEQYFGPGTRLTVT.

V is TRBV20-1 and J is TRBJ1-1; maybe TRBD1 (6 bases). This CDR3 is 17 amino acids long. The germline gives CDR1 DFQATT, CDR2 SNEGSKA (reference sequence). V was shortened by 0 bases and J by 4 bases, with 21 bases between the two germline ends. The CDR3 sequence is CSARDSSESGERTEAFF. CDR3 in DNA: TGCAGTGCTAGAGATAGCAGTGAGTCAGGGGAACGCACTGAAGCTTTCTTT.

The V call is TRBV7-2, the J call TRBJ2-7, with 9 bases fitting TRBD1. The junction had 14 bases not matched to a gene; V was cut back by 3 bases and J by 5 bases. CDR1 and CDR2 from the germline V gene are SGHTA and FQGNSA. The CDR3 loop spans 17 amino acids. Here the CDR3 reads CASSFPLRDRVLHEQYF. The CDR3 bases are TGTGCCAGCAGCTTTCCCCTAAGGGACAGGGTTCTTCACGAGCAGTACTTC.

The chain recombines TRBV29-1 with TRBJ2-3; D call uncertain. CDR3 length: 13 residues. Germline V gives CDR1 SQVTM, CDR2 ANQGSEA. Deletions cut 2 bases from V and 2 bases from J, with 8 bases between. CDR3 DNA sequence: TGCAGCGTTGAAAGCCAGACCACAGATACGCAGTATTTT. It specifies CSVESQTTDTQYF.